This TCR beta chain was retrieved from a study of blood T cell repertoires in COVID-19. Study-level information: From T cells, B-cell-depleted T cells, or PBMCs came the material, which was cDNA or gDNA.

The V gene end was trimmed by 2 bases and the J gene end by 7 bases; junction bases not matched to a gene: 6. Germline loops: CDR1 SGHTA, CDR2 FQGNSA. This CDR3 is built from 14 residues. Per the study methods: Amplification of reference gene primers provided the estimated nucleated cell counts. Profiling relied on immunoSEQ multiplex PCR, and the TCRdb table lists in-frame clones only, not all of them. V and J calls and clone size follow that table, whereas D and trimming were derived from the DNA. The sample gives about 95,000 clones, around 87% of which show up once; 15% to 20% is in the top ten. The sample was peripheral blood. The V gene is TRBV7-2, the J gene TRBJ1-1; 8 bases fit TRBD1. The source of this sequence is a human donor in a cohort sampled during active COVID-19. CDR3 nucleotide sequence: TGTGCCAGCAGCTTAAGACAGGGGTTAGATGAAGCTTTCTTT. It yields the protein CASSLRQGLDEAFF. Based on the CDR3 plus reference TRBV7-2 and TRBJ1-1, the full variable domain is GAGVSQSPSNKVTEKGKDVELRCDPISGHTALYWYRQSLGQGLEFLIYFQGNSAPDKSGLPSDRFSAERTGGSVSTLTIQRTQQEDSAVYLCASSLRQGLDEAFFGQGTRLTVV.